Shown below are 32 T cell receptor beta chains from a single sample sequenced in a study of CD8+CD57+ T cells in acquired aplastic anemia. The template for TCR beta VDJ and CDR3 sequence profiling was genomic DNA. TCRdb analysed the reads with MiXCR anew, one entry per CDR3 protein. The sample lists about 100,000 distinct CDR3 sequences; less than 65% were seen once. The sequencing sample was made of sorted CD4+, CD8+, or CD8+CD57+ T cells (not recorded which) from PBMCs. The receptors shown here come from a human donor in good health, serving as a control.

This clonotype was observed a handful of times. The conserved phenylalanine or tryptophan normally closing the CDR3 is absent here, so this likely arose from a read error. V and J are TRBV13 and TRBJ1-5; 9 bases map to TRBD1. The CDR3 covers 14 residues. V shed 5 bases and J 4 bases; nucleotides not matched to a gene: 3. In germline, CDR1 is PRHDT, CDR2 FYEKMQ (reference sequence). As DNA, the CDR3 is TGTGCCAGCAGCGACAGGGGGAGGAATCAGCCCCAGCATTCT. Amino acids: CASSDRGRNQPQHS.

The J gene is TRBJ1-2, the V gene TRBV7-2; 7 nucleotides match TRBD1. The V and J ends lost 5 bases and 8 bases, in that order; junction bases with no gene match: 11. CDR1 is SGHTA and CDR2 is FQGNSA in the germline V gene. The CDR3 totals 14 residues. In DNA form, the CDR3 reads TGTGCCAGCAGCCCATACGACAGGGTGCAAGGCTACACCTTC. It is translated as CASSPYDRVQGYTF.

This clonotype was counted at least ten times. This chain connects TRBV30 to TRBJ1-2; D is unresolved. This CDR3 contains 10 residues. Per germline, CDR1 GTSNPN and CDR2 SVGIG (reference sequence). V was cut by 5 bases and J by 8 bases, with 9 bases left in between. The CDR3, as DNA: TGTGCCTGGGAAGGCCCCGGCTACACCTTC. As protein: CAWEGPGYTF.

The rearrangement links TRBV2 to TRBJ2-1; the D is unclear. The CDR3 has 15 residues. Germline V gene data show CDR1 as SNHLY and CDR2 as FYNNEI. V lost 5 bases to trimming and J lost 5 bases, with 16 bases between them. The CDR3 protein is CASSPLETAHNEQFF. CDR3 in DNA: TGTGCCAGCAGTCCTCTAGAGACGGCACACAATGAGCAGTTCTTC.

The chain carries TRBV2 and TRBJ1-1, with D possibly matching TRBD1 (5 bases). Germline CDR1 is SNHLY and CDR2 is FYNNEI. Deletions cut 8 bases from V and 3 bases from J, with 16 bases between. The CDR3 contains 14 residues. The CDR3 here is CASLTGTWDTEAFF. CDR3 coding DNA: TGTGCCAGCCTCACCGGGACTTGGGACACTGAAGCTTTCTTT.

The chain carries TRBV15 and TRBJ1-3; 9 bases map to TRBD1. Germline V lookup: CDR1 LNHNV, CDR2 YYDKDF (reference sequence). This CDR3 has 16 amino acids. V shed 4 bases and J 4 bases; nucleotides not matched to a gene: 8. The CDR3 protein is CATSIDGTGWGNTIYF. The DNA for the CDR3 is TGTGCCACCAGCATCGACGGGACAGGGTGGGGAAACACCATATATTTT.

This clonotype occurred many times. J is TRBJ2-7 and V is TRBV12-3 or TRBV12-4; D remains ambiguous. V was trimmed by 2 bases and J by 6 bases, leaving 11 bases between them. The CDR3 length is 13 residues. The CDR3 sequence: CASSLSSPGEQYF. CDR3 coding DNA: TGTGCCAGCAGTTTATCCAGCCCGGGCGAGCAGTACTTC.

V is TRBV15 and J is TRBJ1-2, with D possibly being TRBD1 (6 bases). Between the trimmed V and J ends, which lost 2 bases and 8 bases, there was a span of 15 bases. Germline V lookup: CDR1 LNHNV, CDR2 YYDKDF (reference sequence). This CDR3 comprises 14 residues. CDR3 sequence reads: CATSRRTDSYGYTF. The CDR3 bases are TGTGCCACCAGCAGACGGACAGACTCCTACGGCTACACCTTC. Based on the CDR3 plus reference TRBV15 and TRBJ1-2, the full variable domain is DAMVIQNPRYQVTQFGKPVTLSCSQTLNHNVMYWYQQKSSQAPKLLFHYYDKDFNNEADTPDNFQSRRPNTSFCFLDIRSPGLGDTAMYLCATSRRTDSYGYTFGSGTRLTVV.

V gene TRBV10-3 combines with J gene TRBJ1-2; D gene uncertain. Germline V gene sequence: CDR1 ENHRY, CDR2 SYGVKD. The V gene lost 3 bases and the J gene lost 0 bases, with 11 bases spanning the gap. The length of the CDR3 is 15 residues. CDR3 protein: CAISDQPAANYGYTF. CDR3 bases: TGTGCCATCAGTGACCAACCGGCAGCTAACTATGGCTACACCTTC.

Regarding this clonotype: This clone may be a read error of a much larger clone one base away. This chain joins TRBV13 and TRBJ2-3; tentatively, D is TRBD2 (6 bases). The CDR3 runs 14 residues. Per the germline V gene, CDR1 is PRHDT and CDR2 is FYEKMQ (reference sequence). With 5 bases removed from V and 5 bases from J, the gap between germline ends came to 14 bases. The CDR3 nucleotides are TGTGCCAGCAGCAACAAACCGGGGGAAGATACGCAGTATTTT. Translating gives CASSNKPGEDTQYF. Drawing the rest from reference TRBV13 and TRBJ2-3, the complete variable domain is AAGVIQSPRHLIKEKRETATLKCYPIPRHDTVYWYQQGPGQDPQFLISFYEKMQSDKGSIPDRFSAQQFSDYHSELNMSSLELGDSALYFCASSNKPGEDTQYFGPGTRLTVL.

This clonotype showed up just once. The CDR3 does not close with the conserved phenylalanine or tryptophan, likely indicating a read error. CDR3 region: CASSEKRKYDQPQHL. For the CDR3, the DNA is TGTGCCAGCAGTGAAAAGAGGAAATACGATCAGCCCCAGCATCTT. The J gene is TRBJ1-5, the V gene TRBV25-1; unclear D gene. The CDR3 runs to 15 residues. Deletions cut 2 bases from V and 5 bases from J, with 13 bases between. Looked up from germline, CDR1 is MGHDK and CDR2 is SYGVNS.

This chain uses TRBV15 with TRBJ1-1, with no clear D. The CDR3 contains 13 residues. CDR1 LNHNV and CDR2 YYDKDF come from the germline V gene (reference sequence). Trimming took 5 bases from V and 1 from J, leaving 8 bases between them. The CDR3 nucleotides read TGTGCCACCAGCGTCGGAAAGAACACTGAAGCTTTCTTT. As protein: CATSVGKNTEAFF.

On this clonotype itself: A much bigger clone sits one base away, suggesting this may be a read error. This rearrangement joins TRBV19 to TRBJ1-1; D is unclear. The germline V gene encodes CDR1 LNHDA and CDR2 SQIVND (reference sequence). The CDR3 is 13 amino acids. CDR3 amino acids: CASSPPGHVEALF. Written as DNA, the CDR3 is TGTGCCAGCTCACCACCTGGCCACGTTGAAGCTCTCTTT.

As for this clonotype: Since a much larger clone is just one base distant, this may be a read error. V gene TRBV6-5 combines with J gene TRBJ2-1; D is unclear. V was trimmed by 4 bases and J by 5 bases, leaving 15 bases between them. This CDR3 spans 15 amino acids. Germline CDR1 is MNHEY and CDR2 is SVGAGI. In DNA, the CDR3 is TGTGCCAGCAGTTCTGCGGACCTGTCGCACAATGAGCAGTTCTTC. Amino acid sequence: CASSSADLSHNEQFF.

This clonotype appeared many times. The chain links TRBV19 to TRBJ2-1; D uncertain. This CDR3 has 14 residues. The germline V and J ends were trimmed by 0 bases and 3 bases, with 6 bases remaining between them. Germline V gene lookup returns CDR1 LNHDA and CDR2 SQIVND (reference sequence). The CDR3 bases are TGTGCCAGTAGTATAGATGAAGTCTACAATGAGCAGTTCTTC. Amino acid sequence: CASSIDEVYNEQFF. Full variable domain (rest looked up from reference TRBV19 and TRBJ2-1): DGGITQSPKYLFRKEGQNVTLSCEQNLNHDAMYWYRQDPGQGLRLIYYSQIVNDFQKGDIAEGYSVSREKKESFPLTVTSAQKNPTAFYLCASSIDEVYNEQFFGPGTRLTVL.

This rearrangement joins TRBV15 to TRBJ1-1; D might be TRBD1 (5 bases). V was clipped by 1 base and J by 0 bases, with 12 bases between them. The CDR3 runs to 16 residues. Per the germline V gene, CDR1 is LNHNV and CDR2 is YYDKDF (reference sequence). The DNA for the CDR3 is TGTGCCACCAGCAGAGGGGACCGCATAATGAACACTGAAGCTTTCTTT. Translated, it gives CATSRGDRIMNTEAFF.

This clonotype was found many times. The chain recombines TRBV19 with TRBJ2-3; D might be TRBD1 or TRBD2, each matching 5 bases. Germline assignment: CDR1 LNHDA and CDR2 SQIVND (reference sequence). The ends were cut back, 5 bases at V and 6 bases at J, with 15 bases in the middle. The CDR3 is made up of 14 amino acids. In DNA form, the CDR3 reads TGTGCCAGTAGTTTGGGACCTTCCCCGGATACGCAGTATTTT. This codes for CASSLGPSPDTQYF.

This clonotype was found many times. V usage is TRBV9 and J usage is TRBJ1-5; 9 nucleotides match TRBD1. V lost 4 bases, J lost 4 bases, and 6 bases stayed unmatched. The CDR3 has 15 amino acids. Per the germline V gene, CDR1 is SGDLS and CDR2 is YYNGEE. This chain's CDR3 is CASSLTGTGNQPQHF. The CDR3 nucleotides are TGTGCCAGCAGCTTAACCGGGACAGGGAATCAGCCCCAGCATTTT.

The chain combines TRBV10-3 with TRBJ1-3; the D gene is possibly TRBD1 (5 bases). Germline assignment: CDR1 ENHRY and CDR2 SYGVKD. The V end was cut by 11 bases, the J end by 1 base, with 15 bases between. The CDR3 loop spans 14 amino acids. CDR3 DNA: TGTGCCGGTGCCCGGGGCCCTTCTGGAAACACCATATATTTT. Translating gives CAGARGPSGNTIYF.

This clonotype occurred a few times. The CDR3, as DNA: TGTGCCAGCAGTGAACTTTTCCCAGGGGTGTCACCCCTCCACTTT. This sequence encodes CASSELFPGVSPLHF. This sequence joins TRBV25-1 and TRBJ1-6; tentative D call: TRBD1 (6 bases). Trimming stripped 2 bases from V and 10 bases from J, with 15 bases between. The germline V gene encodes CDR1 MGHDK and CDR2 SYGVNS. The CDR3 consists of 15 residues.

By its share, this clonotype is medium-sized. CDR3 DNA: TGTGCCAGCAGTGCGATGGCGGGGGGCTACGAGCAGTACTTC. Encoded protein: CASSAMAGGYEQYF. The chain joins TRBV25-1 to TRBJ2-7; 8 bases line up with TRBD2. CDR1 and CDR2 (germline): MGHDK, SYGVNS. V lost 4 bases, J lost 3 bases, and 5 bases stayed unmatched. The CDR3 totals 14 residues.

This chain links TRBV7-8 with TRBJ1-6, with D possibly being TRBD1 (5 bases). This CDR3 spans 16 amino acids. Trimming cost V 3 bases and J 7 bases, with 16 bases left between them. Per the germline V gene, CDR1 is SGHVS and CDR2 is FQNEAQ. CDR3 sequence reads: CASSLGGESANSPLHF. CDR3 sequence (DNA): TGTGCCAGCAGCTTGGGGGGGGAATCCGCGAATTCACCCCTCCACTTT.

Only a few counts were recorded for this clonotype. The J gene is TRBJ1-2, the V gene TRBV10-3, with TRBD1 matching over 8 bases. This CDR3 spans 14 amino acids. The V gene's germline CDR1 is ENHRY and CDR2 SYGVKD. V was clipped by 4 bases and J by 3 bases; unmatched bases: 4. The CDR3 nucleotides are TGTGCCATCAGTGCGACAGGGGCCGACTATGGCTACACCTTC. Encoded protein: CAISATGADYGYTF.

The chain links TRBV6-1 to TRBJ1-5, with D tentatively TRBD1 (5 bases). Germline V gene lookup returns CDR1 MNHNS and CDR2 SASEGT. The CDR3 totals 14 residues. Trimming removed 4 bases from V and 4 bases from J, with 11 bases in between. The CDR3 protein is CASSGGSLNQPQHF. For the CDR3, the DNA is TGTGCCAGCAGTGGGGGGTCGCTAAATCAGCCCCAGCATTTT.

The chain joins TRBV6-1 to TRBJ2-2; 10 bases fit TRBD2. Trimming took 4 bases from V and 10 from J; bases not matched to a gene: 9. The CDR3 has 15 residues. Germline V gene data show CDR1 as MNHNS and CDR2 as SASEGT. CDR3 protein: CASSVFLAGVPELFF. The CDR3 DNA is TGTGCCAGCAGTGTGTTCCTAGCGGGGGTCCCGGAGCTGTTTTTT.

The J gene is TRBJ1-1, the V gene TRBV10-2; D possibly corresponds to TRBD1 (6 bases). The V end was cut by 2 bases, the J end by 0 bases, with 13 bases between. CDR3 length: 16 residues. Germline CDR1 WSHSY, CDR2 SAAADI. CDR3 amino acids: CASSEPKQGLNTEAFF. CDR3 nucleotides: TGCGCCAGCAGTGAGCCGAAACAGGGATTGAACACTGAAGCTTTCTTT.

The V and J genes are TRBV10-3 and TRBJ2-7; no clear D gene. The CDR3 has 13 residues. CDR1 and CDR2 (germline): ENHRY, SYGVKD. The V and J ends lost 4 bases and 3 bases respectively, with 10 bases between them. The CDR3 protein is CAISVSRFYEQYF. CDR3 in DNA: TGTGCCATCAGTGTATCCAGGTTCTACGAGCAGTACTTC.

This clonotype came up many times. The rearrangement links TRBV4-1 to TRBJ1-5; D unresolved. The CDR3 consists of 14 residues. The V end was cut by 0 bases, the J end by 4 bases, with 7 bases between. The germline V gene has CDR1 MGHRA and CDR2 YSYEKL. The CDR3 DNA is TGCGCCAGCAGCCAAGAAATGGGGAATCAGCCCCAGCATTTT. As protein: CASSQEMGNQPQHF.

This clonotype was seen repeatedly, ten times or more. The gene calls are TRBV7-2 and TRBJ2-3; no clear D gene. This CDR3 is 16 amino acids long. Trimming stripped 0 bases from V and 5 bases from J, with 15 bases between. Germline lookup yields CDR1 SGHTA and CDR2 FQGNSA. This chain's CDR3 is CASSLAVGQRRDTQYF. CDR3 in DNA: TGTGCCAGCAGCTTAGCCGTTGGGCAGCGCCGAGATACGCAGTATTTT.

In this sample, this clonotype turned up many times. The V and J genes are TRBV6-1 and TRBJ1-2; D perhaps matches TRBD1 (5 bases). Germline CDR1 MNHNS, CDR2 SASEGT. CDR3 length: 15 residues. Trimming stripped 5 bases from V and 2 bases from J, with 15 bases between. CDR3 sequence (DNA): TGTGCCAGCAGTCCAGACGTCAAGGGGAACTATGGCTACACCTTC. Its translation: CASSPDVKGNYGYTF.

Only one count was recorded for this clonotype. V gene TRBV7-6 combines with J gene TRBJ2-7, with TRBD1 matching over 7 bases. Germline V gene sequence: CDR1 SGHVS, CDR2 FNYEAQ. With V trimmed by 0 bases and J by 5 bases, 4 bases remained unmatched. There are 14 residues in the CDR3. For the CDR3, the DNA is TGTGCCAGCAGCTTAGCGGGGACAGCCCACGAGCAGTACTTC. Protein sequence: CASSLAGTAHEQYF.

The CDR3 loop reads CATSPTVEQETQYF. The CDR3 bases are TGTGCCACCAGTCCGACAGTAGAGCAAGAGACCCAGTACTTC. This chain links TRBV24-1 with TRBJ2-5, with D possibly being TRBD1 (5 bases). The CDR3 has 14 residues. The V and J ends lost 6 bases and 2 bases respectively, with 12 bases between them. CDR1 and CDR2 from the germline V gene are KGHDR and SFDVKD.